The clone carrying this T cell receptor (beta chain) was seen a few times. This sample stems from a study of patients and donors after allogeneic stem cell transplantation. From the RT-PCR reads, TCRdb called clonotypes with MiXCR, one entry per CDR3 protein. The table includes some 880,000 distinct CDR3 sequences, around 17% detected once. CDR1 SGHVS and CDR2 FNYEAQ come from the germline V gene. The CDR3 consists of 14 residues. V shed 5 bases, J shed 4 bases, and the junction held 8 bases outside the gene matches. Specimen: blood, either unsorted or a sorted T cell fraction (not recorded which). This chain uses TRBV7-6 with TRBJ2-7; 7 positions agree with TRBD2. This clonotype was obtained from a human donor who was either an allogeneic HSCT recipient or a stem cell or donor lymphocyte infusion donor (not recorded which). It is not recorded whose cells these are; they may come from a transplant donor. Here the CDR3 DNA reads TGTGCCAGCAGCCCAGAGGCTAGCGGATACGAGCAGTACTTC. Encoded protein: CASSPEASGYEQYF.